Listed below are T cell receptor beta chains from one sample, sequenced in a study of blood T cell repertoires in COVID-19. Data came from immunoSEQ multiplex PCR; TCRdb stores just in-frame clones and leaves some out. The data hold over 200,000 clones, with approximately 83% observed a single time. Sequenced: peripheral blood. The receptors stem from a man aged 50 to 59 with active or convalescent COVID-19. Each CDR3 is given with its conserved first and last residue. The D gene is left open where the match is weak. Clone sizes are given selectively: once, few, many, or a class where the clone is expanded.

TRBV5-1	TRBJ1-1	.	.	TGCGCCAGCAGCATGGGAGGTGGCAACACTGAAGCTTTCTTT	CASSMGGGNTEAFF
TRBV6-6	TRBJ1-1	.	TRBD1	TGTGCCAGCAGTGTTGCCGGGACAGGTGGCACTGAAGCTTTCTTT	CASSVAGTGGTEAFF
TRBV6-1	TRBJ1-5	.	.	TGTGCCAGCAGTGAGGGGCGGGACCAGCCCCAGCATTTT	CASSEGRDQPQHF
TRBV9	TRBJ2-7	.	.	TGTGCCAGCAGCGTAAGCACCTTTGTCGACGAGCAGTACTTC	CASSVSTFVDEQYF
TRBV6-5	TRBJ1-6	.	TRBD1	TGTGCCAGCAGTTATGTCAGGGGGGATTCACCCCTCCACTTT	CASSYVRGDSPLHF
TRBV7-2	TRBJ1-5	few	.	TGTGCCAGCAGCTACTATGATCAGCCCCAGCATTTT	CASSYYDQPQHF
TRBV3-1/TRBV3-2	TRBJ1-6	.	TRBD1	TGTGCCAGCACCCAGTTTCCAGCCGGGACAGGGGGCTGGAATTCACCCCTCCACTTT	CASTQFPAGTGGWNSPLHF
TRBV5-1	TRBJ2-1	.	.	TGCGCCAGCAGCTCGGACTCCACGGGGTACAATGAGCAGTTCTTC	CASSSDSTGYNEQFF
TRBV15	TRBJ2-7	.	TRBD1	TGTGCCACCAGCAGAGAGTTCGGGACAGGCGTGGGAAGCGAGCAGTACTTC	CATSREFGTGVGSEQYF
TRBV4-3	TRBJ1-6	.	.	TGCGCCAGCAGCCAAGGGACCCCGGGGAGTTCACCCCTCCACTTT	CASSQGTPGSSPLHF
TRBV29-1	TRBJ2-3	.	TRBD2	TGCAGCGTTTCGACTAGCGGGGGGGCCGATACGCAGTATTTT	CSVSTSGGADTQYF
TRBV2	TRBJ1-4	few	TRBD1	TGTGCCAGCAGAAGCCAGGGGGGACCCAATGAAAAACTGTTTTTT	CASRSQGGPNEKLFF
TRBV30	TRBJ1-2	.	TRBD1	TGTGCCTGGAGCAACCGGGACAGGGGGATGAGCACCTTC	CAWSNRDRGMSTF
TRBV30	TRBJ2-5	.	.	TGTGCCTGGAGTAACAGGGAAGAGACCCAGTACTTC	CAWSNREETQYF
TRBV5-4	TRBJ2-4	.	TRBD1	TGTGCCAGCAGTCTGGACAGGGAAAACATTCAGTACTTC	CASSLDRENIQYF
TRBV20-1	TRBJ1-2	once	.	TGCAGTGCTAGTAACAGGGTAGGCGGCTACACCTTC	CSASNRVGGYTF
TRBV30	TRBJ1-6	.	.	TGTGCCTGGAGGGTGGCGGGGAATTCACCCCTCCACTTT	CAWRVAGNSPLHF
TRBV15	TRBJ2-1	.	TRBD2	TGTGCCACCAGCAGAGAGGAGGGCGGGGGAGGTAATGAGCAGTTCTTC	CATSREEGGGGNEQFF
TRBV15	TRBJ2-1	.	TRBD2	TGTGCCACCAGCAGAAGTCCGACAGGCGGGGGGGCAAATGAGCAGTTCTTC	CATSRSPTGGGANEQFF
TRBV28	TRBJ2-7	.	TRBD1	TGTGCCAGCAGTCCCCCGGACAGGGGGCGCCAGTACTTC	CASSPPDRGRQYF
TRBV6-5	TRBJ1-5	.	.	TGTGCCACCCTAGGGGGTAGCAATCAGCCCCAGCATTTT	CATLGGSNQPQHF
TRBV10-3	TRBJ2-7	.	TRBD1	TGTGCCATCAGTGAGAGGGGCAGGGGGTACGAGCAGTACTTC	CAISERGRGYEQYF
TRBV7-2	TRBJ2-1	.	TRBD1	TGTGCCAGCAGCGGAGGGACAGGGGGCGCCTACAATGAGCAGTTCTTC	CASSGGTGGAYNEQFF
TRBV2	TRBJ2-3	.	TRBD1	TGTGCCAGCAGTGAGAACAGGGGGGCAGATACGCAGTATTTT	CASSENRGADTQYF
TRBV24-1	TRBJ2-7	few	.	TGTGCCACCAGTGATTCTTCAGGGTTCGGCTACGAGCAGTACTTC	CATSDSSGFGYEQYF
TRBV11-2	TRBJ2-3	.	TRBD2	TGTGCCAGCAGCTTACTTGGTAGCGGGGGGGTCACAGATACGCAGTATTTT	CASSLLGSGGVTDTQYF
TRBV7-9	TRBJ2-7	.	TRBD2	TGTGCCAGCAGCTCCCGTGTAGCGGGGGACTACGAGCAGTACTTC	CASSSRVAGDYEQYF
TRBV7-6	TRBJ2-2	.	TRBD2	TGTGCCAGCAGACCTATAGCGGGGGGGCGCGCCACCGGGGAGCTGTTTTTT	CASRPIAGGRATGELFF
TRBV19	TRBJ1-5	.	TRBD1	TGTGCCAGTAGTCCCCGGACAGGGGCAAATCAGCCCCAGCATTTT	CASSPRTGANQPQHF
TRBV5-8	TRBJ2-4	.	.	TGTGCCAGCAGCCCGGACATAAACATTCAGTACTTC	CASSPDINIQYF
TRBV30	TRBJ1-4	.	.	TGTGCCTGGGAATCAGGCGCGAGAACTAATGAAAAACTGTTTTTT	CAWESGARTNEKLFF
TRBV11-1	TRBJ2-1	.	.	TGTGCCAGCAGCTGGGGGGGGCCCGGCAATGAGCAGTTCTTC	CASSWGGPGNEQFF
TRBV7-9	TRBJ1-2	.	.	TGTGCCAGCAGTCCAAGACAGTGGACCTTC	CASSPRQWTF
TRBV2	TRBJ2-6	.	.	TGTGCCTCGGCGAGGGTCGGAGGGGCCAACGTCCTGACTTTC	CASARVGGANVLTF
TRBV25-1	TRBJ2-2	.	TRBD2	TGTGCCAGCACCCCGGGGGGGATCATCGGGGAGCTGTTTTTT	CASTPGGIIGELFF
TRBV19	TRBJ2-7	.	.	TGTGCCAGTAGTAGAAGAGAGGGGGACTACGAGCAGTACTTC	CASSRREGDYEQYF
TRBV30	TRBJ1-4	.	TRBD1	TGTGCCTGGGGACAGGGTCTGGCTAATGAAAAACTGTTTTTT	CAWGQGLANEKLFF
TRBV14	TRBJ2-7	.	TRBD1	TGTGCCAGCAGCCAAAGTCCCGGGGCTCGGGACAGGACCTACGAGCAGTACTTC	CASSQSPGARDRTYEQYF
TRBV2	TRBJ2-7	.	.	TGTGCCAGCAGTGAAGGTGTAGCCCCCTACGAGCAGTACTTC	CASSEGVAPYEQYF
TRBV10-2	TRBJ2-7	.	TRBD2	TGCGCCAGCAGTGTAGCGGGGGCGGACGAGCAGTACTTC	CASSVAGADEQYF
TRBV5-1	TRBJ2-1	.	.	TGCGCCAGCAGCGGACTCACGAGCTCCTACAATGAGCAGTTCTTC	CASSGLTSSYNEQFF
TRBV5-6	TRBJ1-3	.	.	TGTGCCAGCAGCGCCACGGGGGACCCTGGAAACACCATATATTTT	CASSATGDPGNTIYF
TRBV7-9	TRBJ2-7	.	TRBD1	TGTGCCAGCAGCTCGCCGGGACAGTCCTACGAGCAGTACTTC	CASSSPGQSYEQYF
TRBV27	TRBJ1-4	.	.	TGTGCCAGCAGCCCACAGGGAACCCCCGGTGAAAAACTGTTTTTT	CASSPQGTPGEKLFF
TRBV30	TRBJ2-7	.	.	TGTGCCTGGAGTGTACGTTGGGGGGAATACGGTCAGTACTTC	CAWSVRWGEYGQYF
TRBV5-4	TRBJ1-4	.	.	TGTGCCAGCAGCTTACAGGTTGACGAAAAACTGTTTTTT	CASSLQVDEKLFF
TRBV6-5	TRBJ1-1	.	TRBD1	TGTGCCAGTTGGGGACAGGGAAACACTGAAGCTTTCTTT	CASWGQGNTEAFF
TRBV27	TRBJ2-7	.	.	TGTGCCAGCAGCCCTTGGGCGGGTAATGACGAGCAGTACTTC	CASSPWAGNDEQYF
TRBV12-3/TRBV12-4	TRBJ1-4	few	.	TGTGCCAGCAGTTTATCCGGGAGTAAACTGTTTTTT	CASSLSGSKLFF
TRBV5-1	TRBJ2-1	.	.	TGCGCCAGCAGCTTGGGGTTGACGGGGATCTACAATGAGCAGTTCTTC	CASSLGLTGIYNEQFF